The 31 T cell receptor beta chains reported below all come from one sample, sequenced in a study of shared clonotypes between healthy human individuals. Libraries were prepared by immunoSEQ multiplex PCR; TCRdb keeps only in-frame clonotypes and omits some of them. The sample yields more than 850,000 clones, around 78% seen once. The sample was memory CD4+ T cells from PBMCs. Subset noted: CD45RA-negative fraction. The receptors come from a man between 18 and 35 years old in good health. Some clones in this sample may be carry-over from other donors' samples.

The CDR3 here is CASRTGAGMNTEAFF. The DNA for the CDR3 is TGTGCCAGCAGAACCGGGGCAGGGATGAACACTGAAGCTTTCTTT. The V and J genes are TRBV5-4 and TRBJ1-1; D is possibly TRBD1 (5 bases). The V gene lost 5 bases and the J gene lost 0 bases, with 14 bases spanning the gap. CDR1 and CDR2 from the germline V gene are SGHNT and YYREEE (reference sequence). The CDR3 sequence is 15 residues long.

The chain combines TRBV5-6 with TRBJ2-7, with D uncertain. V gave up 1 base and J gave up 13 bases, with 15 bases separating them. Germline V gene sequence: CDR1 SGHDT, CDR2 YYEEEE. CDR3 length: 12 residues. The CDR3 nucleotides read TGTGCCAGCAGCTTGAGAGACTCACGACCATACTTC. It codes for CASSLRDSRPYF.

This clone was seen a few times. DNA for the CDR3: TGTGCCAGCAGCCACCGGGACAGGGACTCCTACGAGCAGTACTTC. Amino acids: CASSHRDRDSYEQYF. This chain uses TRBV7-9 with TRBJ2-7; 9 bases fit TRBD1. Germline CDR1 reads SEHNR; CDR2 reads FQNEAQ (reference sequence). Germline trimming cut 5 bases from V and 0 bases from J; bases unmatched to any gene: 5. The length of the CDR3 is 15 residues.

This clone was seen more than once but under ten times. The chain carries TRBV18 and TRBJ2-7; no reliable D call. V was pared by 3 bases and J by 6 bases, with 9 bases between. CDR3 size: 12 residues. Germline-derived CDR1 and CDR2 are KGHSH and LQKENI. The CDR3 here is CASSPPASEQYF. Here the CDR3 DNA reads TGTGCCAGCTCACCTCCAGCTTCCGAGCAGTACTTC. Supplemented by reference TRBV18 and TRBJ2-7, the full variable domain reads NAGVMQNPRHLVRRRGQEARLRCSPMKGHSHVYWYRQLPEEGLKFMVYLQKENIIDESGMPKERFSAEFPKEGPSILRIQQVVRGDSAAYFCASSPPASEQYFGPGTRLTVT.

J is TRBJ1-5 and V is TRBV27; D is perhaps TRBD1 (5 bases). Germline values: CDR1 MNHEY, CDR2 SMNVEV (reference sequence). CDR3 size: 16 residues. Deletions cut 5 bases from V and 6 bases from J, with 20 bases between. The CDR3 sequence is CASSRKAGQGPQPQHF. The CDR3 DNA reads as TGTGCCAGCAGTCGAAAGGCCGGGCAGGGACCTCAGCCCCAGCATTTT.

DNA of the CDR3: TGCGCCAGCAGCCCACTCCAGGGTTCCTACGAGCAGTACTTC. Protein product: CASSPLQGSYEQYF. The chain links TRBV5-1 to TRBJ2-7, with D maybe TRBD1 (5 bases). V was clipped by 4 bases and J by 1 base, with 12 bases between them. Germline V gives CDR1 SGHRS, CDR2 YFSETQ. This CDR3 comprises 14 residues.

The V and J genes are TRBV6-4 and TRBJ1-5, with 8 bases that match TRBD1. The ends lost 5 bases at V and 7 bases at J; junction bases unmatched: 13. The CDR3 covers 16 residues. The germline gives CDR1 MRHNA, CDR2 SNTAGT. The CDR3 here is CASSPDSSGGWQPQHF. As DNA, the CDR3 is TGTGCCAGCAGTCCAGACTCTTCAGGGGGCTGGCAGCCCCAGCATTTT.

This chain uses TRBV4-1 with TRBJ1-5; 7 nucleotides match TRBD1. CDR1 is MGHRA, CDR2 YSYEKL, per germline. Trimming took 4 bases from V and 7 from J; bases not matched to a gene: 13. The CDR3 sequence is 16 residues long. This CDR3 reads CASSPSDKGGRQPQHF. CDR3 DNA sequence: TGCGCCAGCAGCCCATCGGACAAAGGGGGCAGGCAGCCCCAGCATTTT.

This clone was observed once. The chain recombines TRBV28 with TRBJ2-7; D perhaps matches TRBD2 (5 bases). The germline gives CDR1 MDHEN, CDR2 SYDVKM. The germline V and J ends were trimmed by 4 bases and 2 bases, with 12 bases remaining between them. This CDR3 is 14 amino acids long. The CDR3 nucleotides read TGTGCCAGCAGTTCCGGGGTGCCTACCTACGAGCAGTACTTC. Its translation: CASSSGVPTYEQYF. Variable domain in full (rest from reference TRBV28 and TRBJ2-7): DVKVTQSSRYLVKRTGEKVFLECVQDMDHENMFWYRQDPGLGLRLIYFSYDVKMKEKGDIPEGYSVSREKKERFSLILESASTNQTSMYLCASSSGVPTYEQYFGPGTRLTVT.

V gene TRBV5-6 combines with J gene TRBJ2-2; TRBD2 matches at 8 bases. The CDR3 runs 16 residues. Germline-derived CDR1 and CDR2 are SGHDT and YYEEEE. The V and J ends lost 5 bases and 6 bases, in that order; junction bases with no gene match: 12. The CDR3 nucleotides read TGTGCCAGCAGGGAGGGCGGACCTAGCGGGCCCGGGGAGCTGTTTTTT. Encoded protein: CASREGGPSGPGELFF.

The chain uses TRBV4-1 and TRBJ1-2; D is unclear. The germline V and J ends were trimmed by 1 base and 8 bases, with 11 bases remaining between them. Per germline, CDR1 MGHRA and CDR2 YSYEKL. The CDR3 loop spans 13 amino acids. The chain's CDR3 is CASSQVIRRGYTF. The CDR3 nucleotides read TGCGCCAGCAGCCAAGTAATACGTCGGGGCTACACCTTC.

This rearrangement joins TRBV9 to TRBJ2-7; 10 nucleotides align to TRBD1. CDR3 length: 15 amino acids. CDR1 and CDR2 from the germline V gene are SGDLS and YYNGEE. J was trimmed by 0 bases and V by 3 bases; bases with no gene match: 3. The DNA for the CDR3 is TGTGCCAGCAGCGCGGGGACAGGGGACTCCTACGAGCAGTACTTC. Residues: CASSAGTGDSYEQYF.

V is TRBV5-1 and J is TRBJ2-7, with unresolved D. Looked up from germline, CDR1 is SGHRS and CDR2 is YFSETQ. Trimming pared 2 bases from V and 3 bases from J, leaving 6 bases between. The CDR3 contains 12 residues. CDR3 nucleotides: TGCGCCAGCAGCTTACAGAACTACGAGCAGTACTTC. This translates into CASSLQNYEQYF.

This clone showed up just a few times. The rearrangement uses TRBV18 and TRBJ2-4; 7 positions match TRBD1. In germline, CDR1 is KGHSH, CDR2 LQKENI. This CDR3 is 16 amino acids long. The junction had 14 bases not matched to a gene; V was cut back by 3 bases and J by 9 bases. The CDR3 sequence is CASSPTTQGKDGIQYF. CDR3 nucleotide sequence: TGTGCCAGCTCACCGACGACACAGGGGAAGGATGGCATTCAGTACTTC.

This chain links TRBV28 with TRBJ1-2; D not certain. Between the trimmed V and J ends, which lost 4 bases and 3 bases, there was a span of 12 bases. Germline loops: CDR1 MDHEN, CDR2 SYDVKM. The CDR3 covers 14 residues. CDR3 nucleotide sequence: TGTGCCAGCAGTTCGGGTGGGGAAGACTATGGCTACACCTTC. It encodes CASSSGGEDYGYTF.

With regard to this clone: This may be a read error, as it is one base from a much larger clone. The chain couples TRBV5-1 to TRBJ2-5; D is ambiguous. V dropped 3 bases and J dropped 5 bases, with 8 bases sitting between them. This CDR3 has 12 amino acids. The germline V gene encodes CDR1 SGHRS and CDR2 YFSETQ. Written as DNA, the CDR3 is TGCGCCAGCAGCTCGGATTGGGAGACCCAGTACTTC. It translates to CASSSDWETQYF.

This sequence joins TRBV15 and TRBJ1-4; D might be TRBD1 (6 bases). The CDR3 length is 17 residues. Germline lookup yields CDR1 LNHNV and CDR2 YYDKDF (reference sequence). The V end was cut by 1 base, the J end by 3 bases, with 15 bases between. The CDR3 DNA is TGTGCCACCAGCAGAGCCTACAGGGCGGGCGCTAATGAAAAACTGTTTTTT. This codes for CATSRAYRAGANEKLFF.

V usage is TRBV28 and J usage is TRBJ2-7; D may be TRBD1 (6 bases). The germline V and J ends were trimmed by 0 bases and 7 bases, with 13 bases remaining between them. CDR1 and CDR2 (germline): MDHEN, SYDVKM. This CDR3 comprises 14 residues. DNA for the CDR3: TGTGCCAGCAGTTTATGGACAGGCTTCGGGGAGCAGTACTTC. Translation gives CASSLWTGFGEQYF.

The chain uses TRBV18 and TRBJ1-2; TRBD1 matches at 7 bases. The V gene's germline CDR1 is KGHSH and CDR2 LQKENI. With V trimmed by 2 bases and J by 3 bases, 9 bases remained unmatched. This CDR3 contains 16 residues. CDR3: CASSPFPETGYYGYTF. The CDR3 coding sequence is TGTGCCAGCTCACCATTCCCGGAGACAGGGTACTATGGCTACACCTTC.

The J gene is TRBJ1-1, the V gene TRBV10-2; D unresolved. The CDR3 runs to 11 residues. Germline assignment: CDR1 WSHSY and CDR2 SAAADI. V lost 3 bases and J lost 3, with 2 bases in between. This chain's CDR3 is CASSEHTEAFF. The CDR3 bases are TGCGCCAGCAGTGAACACACTGAAGCTTTCTTT.

The CDR3 spells CASSQDFGGGLTDTQYF. The CDR3 region has the DNA TGCGCCAGCAGCCAAGATTTTGGGGGAGGGCTGACAGATACGCAGTATTTT. The chain combines TRBV4-3 with TRBJ2-3, with 7 bases aligning to TRBD2. CDR1 LGHNA and CDR2 YSLEER come from the germline V gene. This CDR3 region has 17 residues. V was clipped by 0 bases and J by 3 bases; unmatched bases: 9.

This chain links TRBV15 with TRBJ2-7; weak D call: TRBD2 (6 bases). Germline-derived CDR1 and CDR2 are LNHNV and YYDKDF (reference sequence). Trimming shortened V by 0 bases and J by 2 bases, and 8 bases separated the two germline ends. This CDR3 is 14 amino acids long. The CDR3 nucleotides are TGTGCCACCAGCAGAGATCGACTAGCCTACGAGCAGTACTTC. It translates to CATSRDRLAYEQYF.

The V and J genes are TRBV6-1 and TRBJ1-2, with 7 bases identical to TRBD1. V trimming: 4 bases; J trimming: 4 bases; junction bases outside the gene matches: 6. The CDR3 is 14 amino acids. The germline V gene has CDR1 MNHNS and CDR2 SASEGT. The CDR3, as DNA: TGTGCCAGCAGTGTATCAGGGGGTTCCTATGGCTACACCTTC. Amino acid sequence: CASSVSGGSYGYTF.

CDR3 DNA sequence: TGTGCCAGCAGGGGCCCAGGGACCGTCCAGGTGTACTTC. Translated, it gives CASRGPGTVQVYF. The rearrangement uses TRBV6-5 and TRBJ2-7; D assignment may be TRBD1 or TRBD2 (5 bases each). V lost 6 bases, J lost 12 bases, and 21 bases lay in between. Germline V gene sequence: CDR1 MNHEY, CDR2 SVGAGI. The CDR3 is made up of 13 amino acids.

The V call is TRBV2, the J call TRBJ1-1; a weak D match, TRBD1 (5 bases). The V end lost 4 bases, the J end lost 4 bases, and 10 bases lay between the germline ends. The germline V gene has CDR1 SNHLY and CDR2 FYNNEI. The CDR3 contains 13 residues. CDR3 amino acids: CASSGWGFTEAFF. CDR3 in DNA: TGTGCCAGCAGTGGATGGGGGTTCACTGAAGCTTTCTTT.

This sequence joins TRBV7-9 and TRBJ2-1, with TRBD1 identical over 9 bases. The V gene's germline CDR1 is SEHNR and CDR2 FQNEAQ (reference sequence). Unmatched junction bases numbered 13, after V lost 6 bases and J lost 4 bases. The CDR3 is 17 amino acids. CDR3 residues: CASSLQTGTGKYNEQFF. The CDR3, as DNA: TGTGCCAGCAGTCTTCAAACCGGGACAGGGAAGTACAATGAGCAGTTCTTC. The whole variable domain, remainder taken from reference TRBV7-9 and TRBJ2-1, is DTGVSQNPRHKITKRGQNVTFRCDPISEHNRLYWYRQTLGQGPEFLTYFQNEAQLEKSRLLSDRFSAERPKGSFSTLEIQRTEQGDSAMYLCASSLQTGTGKYNEQFFGPGTRLTVL.

This clone appeared a single time. The chain joins TRBV5-4 to TRBJ2-3; weak D call: TRBD2 (6 bases). CDR1 is SGHNT and CDR2 is YYREEE in the germline V gene (reference sequence). The CDR3 runs to 13 residues. The CDR3 sequence is CALAGRNTDTQYF. CDR3 DNA sequence: TGTGCGTTGGCGGGGAGAAACACAGATACGCAGTATTTT.

J is TRBJ2-2 and V is TRBV2; TRBD1 matches 10 bases. V shed 2 bases and J 5 bases; nucleotides not matched to a gene: 2. CDR3 length: 15 amino acids. Germline assignment: CDR1 SNHLY and CDR2 FYNNEI. CDR3 residues: CASSEWDRGTGELFF. The CDR3 region has the DNA TGTGCCAGCAGTGAATGGGACAGGGGAACCGGGGAGCTGTTTTTT.

The chain recombines TRBV4-2 with TRBJ2-2; 12 bases are shared with TRBD2. The V gene end was trimmed by 2 bases and the J gene end by 4 bases; junction bases not matched to a gene: 5. Germline V gene data show CDR1 as LGHNA and CDR2 as YNFKEQ. The CDR3 sequence is 17 residues long. The CDR3 spells CASSQRLAGVSTGELFF. CDR3 bases: TGTGCCAGCAGCCAACGACTAGCGGGAGTGAGCACCGGGGAGCTGTTTTTT.

The chain employs TRBV11-2 and TRBJ2-4; D is perhaps TRBD2 (7 bases). V was shortened by 6 bases and J by 3 bases, with 15 bases between the two germline ends. The CDR3 is 15 amino acids. Germline V gene data show CDR1 as SGHAT and CDR2 as FQNNGV. The CDR3 DNA sequence: TGTGCCAGCAGGGGAGGGGGGCTTGGCAAAAACATTCAGTACTTC. Protein product: CASRGGGLGKNIQYF.

Points on this clone: Given a much more abundant clone one base away, this may be a read error. The chain joins TRBV7-2 to TRBJ1-1, with D perhaps TRBD1 (6 bases). Germline CDR1 and CDR2: SGHTA and FQGNSA. V lost 3 bases, J lost 4 bases, and 12 bases lay in between. The CDR3 extends over 14 amino acids. CDR3 DNA sequence: TGTGCCAGCAGCTTGGGGCAGGGGAGCACTGAAGCTTTCTTT. Translating it yields CASSLGQGSTEAFF.